This record concerns one T cell receptor (beta chain) sequence. This specimen belongs to a study of blood T cell repertoires in COVID-19. Whole-study context: Acute-phase and convalescent COVID-19 samples originated in the United States, Italy and Spain. PBMCs, B-cell-depleted T cells, or T cells provided the cDNA or gDNA that made up the material.

Germline CDR1 SGHRS, CDR2 YFSETQ. CDR3 length: 11 amino acids. The V gene end was trimmed by 7 bases and the J gene end by 10 bases; junction bases not matched to a gene: 5. In the source study's methods: It was from reference gene primer amplification that nucleated cell counts were estimated. Sequencing used immunoSEQ multiplex PCR; TCRdb keeps in-frame clones, though not all of them. For V, J and clone size, that table is used; D and trimming come from the DNA. The table lists some 93,000 clones, 75% to 85% of them singletons. V usage is TRBV5-1 and J usage is TRBJ2-1, with 7 bases identical to TRBD2. Sequenced material: peripheral blood. The sequence was collected from a human donor in a cohort sampled during active COVID-19. The CDR3 is CASGRDYEQFF. For the CDR3, the DNA is TGCGCCAGCGGCCGGGACTACGAGCAGTTCTTC.